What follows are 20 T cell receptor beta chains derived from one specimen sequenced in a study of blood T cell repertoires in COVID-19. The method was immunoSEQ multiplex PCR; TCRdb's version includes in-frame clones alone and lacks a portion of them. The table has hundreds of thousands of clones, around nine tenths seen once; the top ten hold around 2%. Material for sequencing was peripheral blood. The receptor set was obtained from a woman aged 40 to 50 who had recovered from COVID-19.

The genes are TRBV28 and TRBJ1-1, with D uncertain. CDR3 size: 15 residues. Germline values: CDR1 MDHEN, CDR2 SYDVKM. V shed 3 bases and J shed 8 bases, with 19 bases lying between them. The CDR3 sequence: CASSFRSTMRIEAFF. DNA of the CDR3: TGTGCCAGCAGTTTCCGTTCAACTATGAGGATAGAAGCTTTCTTT.

The DNA for the CDR3 is TGTGCCAGCAGCTCCTGGACAGGGGATGAGCAGTTCTTC. It is translated as CASSSWTGDEQFF. The chain employs TRBV7-3 and TRBJ2-1; TRBD1 aligns across 9 bases. This CDR3 has 13 amino acids. Germline-derived CDR1 and CDR2 are SGHTA and FQGTGA. V lost 4 bases to trimming and J lost 8 bases; unmatched junction nucleotides: 3.

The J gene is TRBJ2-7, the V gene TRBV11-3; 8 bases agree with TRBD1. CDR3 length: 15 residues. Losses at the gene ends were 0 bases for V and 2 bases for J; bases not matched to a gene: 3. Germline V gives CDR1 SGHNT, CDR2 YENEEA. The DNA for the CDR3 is TGTGCCAGCAGCTTAGAGGACAGGGCTGCCTACGAGCAGTACTTC. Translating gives CASSLEDRAAYEQYF. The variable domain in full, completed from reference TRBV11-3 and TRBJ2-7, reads EAGVVQSPRYKIIEKKQPVAFWCNPISGHNTLYWYLQNLGQGPELLIRYENEEAVDDSQLPKDRFSAERLKGVDSTLKIQPAELGDSAVYLCASSLEDRAAYEQYFGPGTRLTVT.

In nucleotides, the CDR3 is TGTGCCAGCAGCACCCTAGGGGTTGGGGAGACCCAGTACTTC. Translated: CASSTLGVGETQYF. The V and J genes are TRBV27 and TRBJ2-5, with D perhaps TRBD1 (5 bases). This CDR3 has 14 amino acids. The germline V gene has CDR1 MNHEY and CDR2 SMNVEV (reference sequence). Trimming removed 6 bases at V and 5 bases at J, with 16 bases between.

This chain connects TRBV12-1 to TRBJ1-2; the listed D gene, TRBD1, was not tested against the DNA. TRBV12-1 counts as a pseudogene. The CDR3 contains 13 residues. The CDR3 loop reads CASSFVADYGYTF. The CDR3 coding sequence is TGTGCCAGCAGCTTTGTGGCCGACTATGGCTACACCTTC.

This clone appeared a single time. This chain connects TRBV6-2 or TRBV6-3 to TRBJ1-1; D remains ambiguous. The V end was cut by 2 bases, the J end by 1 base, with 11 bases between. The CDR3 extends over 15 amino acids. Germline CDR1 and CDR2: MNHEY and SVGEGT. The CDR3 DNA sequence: TGTGCCAGCAGTTACCGTCAGAGGCCGAACACTGAAGCTTTCTTT. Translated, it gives CASSYRQRPNTEAFF.

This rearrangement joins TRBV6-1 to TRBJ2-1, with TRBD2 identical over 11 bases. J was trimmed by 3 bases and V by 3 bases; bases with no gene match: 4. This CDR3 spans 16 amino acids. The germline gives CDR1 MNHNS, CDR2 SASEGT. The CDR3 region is CASSERTSGFYNEQFF. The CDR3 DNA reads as TGTGCCAGCAGTGAGCGGACTAGCGGGTTCTACAATGAGCAGTTCTTC.

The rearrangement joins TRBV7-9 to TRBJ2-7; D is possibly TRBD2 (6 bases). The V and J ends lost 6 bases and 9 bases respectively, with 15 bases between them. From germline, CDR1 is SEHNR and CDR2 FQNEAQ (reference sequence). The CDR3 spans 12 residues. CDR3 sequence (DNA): TGTGCCAGCAGTCTCGCGGGGCTGGGGCAGTACTTC. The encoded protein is CASSLAGLGQYF. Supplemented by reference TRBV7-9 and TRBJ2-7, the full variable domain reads DTGVSQNPRHKITKRGQNVTFRCDPISEHNRLYWYRQTLGQGPEFLTYFQNEAQLEKSRLLSDRFSAERPKGSFSTLEIQRTEQGDSAMYLCASSLAGLGQYFGPGTRLTVT.

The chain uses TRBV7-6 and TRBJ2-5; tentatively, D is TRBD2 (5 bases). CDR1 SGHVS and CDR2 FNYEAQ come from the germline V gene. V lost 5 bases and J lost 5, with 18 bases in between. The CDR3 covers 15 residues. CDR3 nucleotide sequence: TGTGCCAGCAGCCCGTTGCTAGCCGCGTGGGAGACCCAGTACTTC. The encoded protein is CASSPLLAAWETQYF. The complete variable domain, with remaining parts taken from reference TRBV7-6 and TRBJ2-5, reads GAGVSQSPRYKVTKRGQDVALRCDPISGHVSLYWYRQALGQGPEFLTYFNYEAQQDKSGLPNDRFSAERPEGSISTLTIQRTEQRDSAMYRCASSPLLAAWETQYFGPGTRLLVL.

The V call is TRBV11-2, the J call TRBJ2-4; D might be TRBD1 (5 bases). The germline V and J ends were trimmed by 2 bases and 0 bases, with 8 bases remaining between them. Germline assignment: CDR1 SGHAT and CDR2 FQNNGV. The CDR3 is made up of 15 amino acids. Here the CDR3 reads CASSLLTVAKNIQYF. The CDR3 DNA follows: TGTGCCAGCAGCTTATTGACAGTAGCCAAAAACATTCAGTACTTC. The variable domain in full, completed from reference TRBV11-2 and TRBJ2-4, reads EAGVAQSPRYKIIEKRQSVAFWCNPISGHATLYWYQQILGQGPKLLIQFQNNGVVDDSQLPKDRFSAERLKGVDSTLKIQPAKLEDSAVYLCASSLLTVAKNIQYFGAGTRLSVL.

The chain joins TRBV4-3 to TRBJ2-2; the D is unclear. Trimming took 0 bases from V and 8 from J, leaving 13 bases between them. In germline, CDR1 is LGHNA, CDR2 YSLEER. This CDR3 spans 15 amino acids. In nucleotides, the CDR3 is TGCGCCAGCAGCCAAGATATACCCGGGTTTGGGGAGCTGTTTTTT. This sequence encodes CASSQDIPGFGELFF.

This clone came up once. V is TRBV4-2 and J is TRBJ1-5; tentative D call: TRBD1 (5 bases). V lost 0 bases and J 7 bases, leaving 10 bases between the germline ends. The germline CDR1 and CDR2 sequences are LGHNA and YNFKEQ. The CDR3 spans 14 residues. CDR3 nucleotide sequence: TGTGCCAGCAGCCAAGAAACAGGATGGCAGCCCCAGCATTTT. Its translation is CASSQETGWQPQHF.

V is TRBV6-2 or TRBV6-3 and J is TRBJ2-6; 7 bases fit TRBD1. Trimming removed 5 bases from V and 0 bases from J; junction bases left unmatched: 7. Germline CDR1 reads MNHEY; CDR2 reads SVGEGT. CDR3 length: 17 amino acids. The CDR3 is CASSGTEYLSGANVLTF. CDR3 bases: TGTGCCAGCAGTGGGACAGAATATCTCTCTGGGGCCAACGTCCTGACTTTC.

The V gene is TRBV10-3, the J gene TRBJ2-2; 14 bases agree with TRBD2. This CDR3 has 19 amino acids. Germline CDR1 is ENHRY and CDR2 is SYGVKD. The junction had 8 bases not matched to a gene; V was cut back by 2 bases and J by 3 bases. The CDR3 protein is CAISEPGTSGRRDTGELFF. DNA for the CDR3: TGTGCCATCAGTGAGCCCGGGACTAGCGGGAGACGCGACACCGGGGAGCTGTTTTTT.

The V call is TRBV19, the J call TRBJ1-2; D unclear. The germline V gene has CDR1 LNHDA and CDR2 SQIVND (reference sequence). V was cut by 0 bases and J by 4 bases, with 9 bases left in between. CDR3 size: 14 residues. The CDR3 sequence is CASSIDGWAYGYTF. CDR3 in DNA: TGTGCCAGTAGTATAGACGGCTGGGCCTATGGCTACACCTTC. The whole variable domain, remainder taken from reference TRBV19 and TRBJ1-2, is DGGITQSPKYLFRKEGQNVTLSCEQNLNHDAMYWYRQDPGQGLRLIYYSQIVNDFQKGDIAEGYSVSREKKESFPLTVTSAQKNPTAFYLCASSIDGWAYGYTFGSGTRLTVV.

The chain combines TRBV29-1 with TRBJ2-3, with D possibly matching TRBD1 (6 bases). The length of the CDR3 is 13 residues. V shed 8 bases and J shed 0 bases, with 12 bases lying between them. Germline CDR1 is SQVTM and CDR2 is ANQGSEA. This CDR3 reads CSLRGPSTDTQYF. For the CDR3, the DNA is TGCAGCCTCAGGGGCCCTAGCACAGATACGCAGTATTTT.

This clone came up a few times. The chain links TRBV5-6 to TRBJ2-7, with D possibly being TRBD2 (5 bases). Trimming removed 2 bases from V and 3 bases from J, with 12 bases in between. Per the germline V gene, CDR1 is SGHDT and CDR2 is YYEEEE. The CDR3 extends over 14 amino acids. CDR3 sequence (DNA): TGTGCCAGCAGCTTCCGGGGTACTGGCTACGAGCAGTACTTC. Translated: CASSFRGTGYEQYF.

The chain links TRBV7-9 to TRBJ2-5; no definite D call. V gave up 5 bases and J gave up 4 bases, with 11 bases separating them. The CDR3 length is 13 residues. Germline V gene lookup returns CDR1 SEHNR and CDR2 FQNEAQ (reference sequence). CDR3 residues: CASSRSVGETQYF. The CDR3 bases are TGTGCCAGCAGCCGTAGTGTCGGAGAGACCCAGTACTTC.

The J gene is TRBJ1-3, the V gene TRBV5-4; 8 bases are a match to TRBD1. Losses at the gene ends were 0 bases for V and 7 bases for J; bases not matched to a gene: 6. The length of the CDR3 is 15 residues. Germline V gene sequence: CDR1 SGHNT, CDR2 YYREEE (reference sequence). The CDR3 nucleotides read TGTGCCAGCAGCTTGGCAGGGGGCGAGGGGAACACCATATATTTT. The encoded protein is CASSLAGGEGNTIYF. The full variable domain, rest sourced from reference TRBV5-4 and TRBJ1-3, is ETGVTQSPTHLIKTRGQQVTLRCSSQSGHNTVSWYQQALGQGPQFIFQYYREEENGRGNFPPRFSGLQFPNYSSELNVNALELDDSALYLCASSLAGGEGNTIYFGEGSWLTVV.

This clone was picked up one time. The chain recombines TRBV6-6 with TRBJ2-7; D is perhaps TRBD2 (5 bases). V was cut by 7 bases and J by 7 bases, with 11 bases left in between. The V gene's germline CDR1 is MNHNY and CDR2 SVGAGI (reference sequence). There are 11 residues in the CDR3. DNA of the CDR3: TGTGCCAGCATGAGCTCGGGGGAGCAGTACTTC. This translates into CASMSSGEQYF.